This T cell receptor (beta chain) emerged from a study of cytomegalovirus exposure and HLA in healthy donors. This clone turned up a few times. The PCR made use of 60 Vbeta and 13 Jbeta primers. Assay: immunoSEQ multiplex PCR; the TCRdb copy retains only in-frame clones and omits some. Altogether under 150,000 clones are present, 76% being singletons, with the ten largest covering approximately 1.6%. V shed 0 bases and J shed 4 bases, with 16 bases lying between them. CDR1 is MNHEY, CDR2 SVGAGI, per germline. The CDR3 has 16 amino acids. The receptor was isolated from a middle-aged woman in good health and CMV-seronegative. Sequenced material: PBMCs. The chain couples TRBV6-5 to TRBJ2-7; D is perhaps TRBD2 (6 bases). Here the CDR3 DNA reads TGTGCCAGCAGTTACTCGTACCGGACGGCGGGGTACGAGCAGTACTTC. Translated, it gives CASSYSYRTAGYEQYF.